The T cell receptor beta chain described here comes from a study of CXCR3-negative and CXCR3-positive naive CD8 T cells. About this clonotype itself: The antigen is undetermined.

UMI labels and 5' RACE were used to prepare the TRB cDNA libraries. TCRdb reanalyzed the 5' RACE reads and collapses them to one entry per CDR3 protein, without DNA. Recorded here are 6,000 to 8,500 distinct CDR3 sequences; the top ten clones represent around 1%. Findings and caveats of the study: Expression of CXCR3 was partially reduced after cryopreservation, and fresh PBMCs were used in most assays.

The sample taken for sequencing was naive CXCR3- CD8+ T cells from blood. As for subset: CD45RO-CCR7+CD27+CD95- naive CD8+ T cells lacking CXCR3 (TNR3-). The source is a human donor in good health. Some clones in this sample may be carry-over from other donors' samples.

The CDR3: CSVVRGPDTQYF. The V gene is TRBV29-1, the J gene TRBJ2-3; with no DNA, the TCRdb D assignment of TRBD1 cannot be verified. The CDR3 runs 12 residues. Germline CDR1 reads SQVTM; CDR2 reads ANQGSEA.